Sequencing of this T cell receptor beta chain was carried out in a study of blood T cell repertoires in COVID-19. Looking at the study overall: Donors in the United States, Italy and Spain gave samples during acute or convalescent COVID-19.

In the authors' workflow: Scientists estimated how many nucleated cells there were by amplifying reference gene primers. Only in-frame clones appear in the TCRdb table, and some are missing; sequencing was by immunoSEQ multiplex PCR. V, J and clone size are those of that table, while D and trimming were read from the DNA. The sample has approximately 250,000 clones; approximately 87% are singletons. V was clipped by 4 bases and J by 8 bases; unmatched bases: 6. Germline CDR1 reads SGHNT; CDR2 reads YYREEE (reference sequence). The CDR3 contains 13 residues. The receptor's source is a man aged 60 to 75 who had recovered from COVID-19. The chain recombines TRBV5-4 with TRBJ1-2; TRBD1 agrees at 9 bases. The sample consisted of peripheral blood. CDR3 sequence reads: CASSATGGQGYTF. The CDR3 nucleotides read TGTGCCAGCAGCGCCACAGGGGGCCAAGGCTACACCTTC.